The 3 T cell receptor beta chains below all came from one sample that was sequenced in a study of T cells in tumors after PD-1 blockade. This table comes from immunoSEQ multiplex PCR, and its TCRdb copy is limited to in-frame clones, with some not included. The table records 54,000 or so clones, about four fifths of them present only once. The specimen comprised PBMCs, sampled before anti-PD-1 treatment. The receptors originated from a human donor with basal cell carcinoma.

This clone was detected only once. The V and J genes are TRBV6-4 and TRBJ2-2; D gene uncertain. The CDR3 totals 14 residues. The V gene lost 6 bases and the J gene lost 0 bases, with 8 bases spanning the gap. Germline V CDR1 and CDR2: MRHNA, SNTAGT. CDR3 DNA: TGTGCCAGCAGCGACAACGCGAACACCGGGGAGCTGTTTTTT. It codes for CASSDNANTGELFF.

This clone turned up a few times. DNA of the CDR3: TGTGCCAGCAGTTTACAGGGAGGTTCACCCCTCCACTTT. This codes for CASSLQGGSPLHF. The rearrangement joins TRBV12-3 or TRBV12-4 to TRBJ1-6, with a weak D call TRBD1 (5 bases). Trimming took off 2 bases at V and 9 bases at J, with 8 bases between the two ends. The CDR3 loop spans 13 amino acids.

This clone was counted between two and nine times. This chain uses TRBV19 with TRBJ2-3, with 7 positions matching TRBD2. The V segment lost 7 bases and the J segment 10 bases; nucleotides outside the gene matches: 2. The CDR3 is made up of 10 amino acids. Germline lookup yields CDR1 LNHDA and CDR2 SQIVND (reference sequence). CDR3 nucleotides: TGTGCCAGTAAAGGGAGGGCGCAGTATTTT. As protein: CASKGRAQYF.